One sample yielded the 10 T cell receptor beta chains listed below, sequenced in a study of T-cell memory formation after mild COVID-19. Via MiXCR, TCRdb re-called the 5' RACE reads, giving one row per CDR3 protein. The table shows hundreds of thousands of distinct CDR3 sequences, with about a sixth occurring only once. The material sequenced was PBMCs or a T cell subset sorted from them (not recorded which). Receptors were obtained from a man aged 18 to 29 who had mild COVID-19 (a few samples of this study predate the infection). Cell type and time point are not known.

In this sample, this clonotype turned up a few times. The J gene is TRBJ2-3, the V gene TRBV10-3; D is unresolved. V was trimmed by 7 bases and J by 3 bases, leaving 14 bases between them. This CDR3 is 14 amino acids long. Germline values: CDR1 ENHRY, CDR2 SYGVKD. CDR3 sequence: CAINFGPETDTQYF. The CDR3 DNA reads as TGTGCCATCAATTTTGGGCCAGAAACAGATACGCAGTATTTT.

In its sample, this clonotype was seen a few times. The V and J genes are TRBV29-1 and TRBJ2-5; D remains ambiguous. The CDR3 is made up of 13 amino acids. V gave up 5 bases and J gave up 2 bases, with 12 bases separating them. From germline, CDR1 is SQVTM and CDR2 ANQGSEA. CDR3 in DNA: TGCAGCGTTTCCGGTATTCTACAAGAGACCCAGTACTTC. Its translation is CSVSGILQETQYF.

This clonotype was found a few times. V is TRBV12-3 or TRBV12-4 and J is TRBJ2-5; D may be TRBD2 (6 bases). The V and J ends lost 7 bases and 5 bases respectively, with 17 bases between them. This CDR3 contains 14 residues. The DNA of the CDR3 is TGTGCCAGCACCAAGGGACTGTGGGGGGAGACCCAGTACTTC. It translates to CASTKGLWGETQYF.

The rearrangement uses TRBV5-8 and TRBJ2-7, with D hard to call. V dropped 4 bases and J dropped 2 bases, with 7 bases sitting between them. Germline V gene data show CDR1 as SGHTS and CDR2 as YDEGEE. CDR3 length: 12 amino acids. CDR3 in amino acids: CASSAPPYEQYV. The CDR3 coding sequence is TGTGCCAGCAGCGCCCCGCCCTACGAGCAGTACGTC.

This clonotype showed up just a few times. The gene calls are TRBV5-1 and TRBJ2-2; 9 bases are a match to TRBD2. The CDR3 covers 16 residues. The V segment lost 0 bases and the J segment 7 bases; nucleotides outside the gene matches: 7. CDR1 is SGHRS and CDR2 is YFSETQ in the germline V gene. Here the CDR3 DNA reads TGCGCCAGCAGCTTGGCTGGGACTAGCATCGGCGGGGAGCTGTTTTTT. Protein sequence: CASSLAGTSIGGELFF.

This rearrangement joins TRBV6-6 to TRBJ2-6; no firm D call. In germline, CDR1 is MNHNY, CDR2 SVGAGI (reference sequence). V lost 2 bases, J lost 2 bases, and 13 bases lay in between. The CDR3 sequence is 17 residues long. CDR3 bases: TGTGCCAGCAGTTACCCCGGTTCCTTGACTGGGGCCAACGTCCTGACTTTC. It yields the protein CASSYPGSLTGANVLTF.

Only one count was recorded for this clonotype. The V gene is TRBV20-1, the J gene TRBJ2-3, with TRBD2 identical over 13 bases. Unmatched junction bases numbered 6, after V lost 5 bases and J lost 1 base. Germline CDR1 is DFQATT and CDR2 is SNEGSKA (reference sequence). This CDR3 has 16 residues. CDR3 in amino acids: CSALSGLAGGTDTQYF. The CDR3 DNA sequence: TGCAGTGCTCTCTCAGGACTAGCGGGGGGCACAGATACGCAGTATTTT.

The sample holds a few counts of this clonotype. This rearrangement joins TRBV11-2 to TRBJ2-3; 7 nucleotides match TRBD1. Germline V CDR1 and CDR2: SGHAT, FQNNGV. The CDR3 runs 14 residues. With V trimmed by 4 bases and J by 2 bases, 3 bases remained unmatched. CDR3 bases: TGTGCCAGCAGCTCGGACAGGTTCACAGATACGCAGTATTTT. Protein sequence: CASSSDRFTDTQYF. Combining the CDR3 with reference TRBV11-2 and TRBJ2-3 gives the whole variable domain EAGVAQSPRYKIIEKRQSVAFWCNPISGHATLYWYQQILGQGPKLLIQFQNNGVVDDSQLPKDRFSAERLKGVDSTLKIQPAKLEDSAVYLCASSSDRFTDTQYFGPGTRLTVL.

The J gene is TRBJ1-1, the V gene TRBV5-4; tentative D call: TRBD1 (6 bases). This CDR3 contains 15 residues. V dropped 2 bases and J dropped 1 base, with 12 bases sitting between them. Per the germline V gene, CDR1 is SGHNT and CDR2 is YYREEE (reference sequence). The CDR3 bases are TGTGCCAGCAGCTTTTGGGACACCCGGAACACTGAAGCTTTCTTT. It specifies CASSFWDTRNTEAFF.

This clonotype was picked up a small number of times. The chain links TRBV11-3 to TRBJ2-5; weak D call: TRBD2 (6 bases). Trimming removed 5 bases from V and 3 bases from J, with 25 bases in between. Per germline, CDR1 SGHNT and CDR2 YENEEA. This CDR3 is 18 amino acids long. CDR3 amino acids: CASSLRGPGHGGEETQYF. As DNA, the CDR3 is TGTGCCAGCAGCCTTCGTGGACCCGGACACGGGGGTGAAGAGACCCAGTACTTC.